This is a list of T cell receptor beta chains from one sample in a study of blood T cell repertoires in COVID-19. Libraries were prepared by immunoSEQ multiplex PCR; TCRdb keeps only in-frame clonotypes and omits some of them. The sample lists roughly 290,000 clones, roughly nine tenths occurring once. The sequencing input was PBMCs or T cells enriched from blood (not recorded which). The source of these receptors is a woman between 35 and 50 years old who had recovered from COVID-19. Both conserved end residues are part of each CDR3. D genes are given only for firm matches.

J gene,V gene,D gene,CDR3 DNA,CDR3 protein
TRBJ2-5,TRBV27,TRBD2,TGTGCCAGCAGTGCAACGGGACTAGCGGGAGGGCCTACATACTTC,CASSATGLAGGPTYF
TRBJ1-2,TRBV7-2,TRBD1,TGTGCCAGCAGCTCGCAACTACAGGGGGTGGGCTATGGCTACACCTTC,CASSSQLQGVGYGYTF
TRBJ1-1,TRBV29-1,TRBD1,TGCAGCGTACGGACAGGGGAAGATACTGAAGCTTTCTTT,CSVRTGEDTEAFF
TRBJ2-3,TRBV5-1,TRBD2,TGCGCCAGCAGCTCGGGACTAGCGGGGGTGGCGGATACGCAGTATTTT,CASSSGLAGVADTQYF
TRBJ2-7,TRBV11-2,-,TGTGCCAGCAGCTCCATCTTGGGGGACTTCTCCTACGAGCAGTACTTC,CASSSILGDFSYEQYF
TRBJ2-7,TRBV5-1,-,TGCGCCAGCAGCTTGGTTCAGGGCGCGACGGTGTACGAGCAGTACTTC,CASSLVQGATVYEQYF
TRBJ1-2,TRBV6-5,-,TGTGCCAGCGAGCGCATCACAGGGTATTTCTATGGCTACACCTTC,CASERITGYFYGYTF
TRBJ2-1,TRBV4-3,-,TGCGCCAGCAGCCAAGATCATAGAAGCGGGTCGCAGTTCTTC,CASSQDHRSGSQFF
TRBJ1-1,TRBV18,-,TGTGCCAGCTCACCCACGGACACGGACACTGAAGCTTTCTTT,CASSPTDTDTEAFF
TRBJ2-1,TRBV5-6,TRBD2,TGTGCCAGCAGCTTGGGGGACTATACTGAGCAGTTCTTC,CASSLGDYTEQFF
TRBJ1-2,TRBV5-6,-,TGTGCCAGCAGCTTGGTGATGGACAGAAACTATGGCTACACCTTC,CASSLVMDRNYGYTF